The rows below give T cell receptor beta chains drawn from one sample of a study of OX40 agonist ivuxolimab in advanced cancers. Sequencing was performed with immunoSEQ multiplex PCR; in TCRdb, only in-frame clones are kept and a portion is missing. The data contain 50,000 to 65,000 clones, 80% to 95% of them singletons. The input for sequencing was CD4+ or CD8+ T cells sorted from blood, taken in a trial of the OX40 agonist ivuxolimab. The receptors shown here come from an adult with an advanced solid tumor such as melanoma, head and neck, liver or kidney cancer. The CDR3 runs from the conserved cysteine through the conserved F or W. Fields, in order: J gene, D gene, clone size, V gene, CDR3 DNA, CDR3 protein. D genes are given only for firm matches. Clone size appears in some rows only: once, few, many, or a class for an expanded clone.

J gene: TRBJ1-1; D gene: TRBD1; clone size: -; V gene: TRBV20-1; CDR3 DNA: TGCAGTGCTACGGACAGGGAAGCTTTCTTT; CDR3 protein: CSATDREAFF
J gene: TRBJ1-1; D gene: -; clone size: -; V gene: TRBV4-1; CDR3 DNA: TGCGCCAGCAGCCTTGGTCTTCTCACTGAAGCTTTCTTT; CDR3 protein: CASSLGLLTEAFF
J gene: TRBJ1-2; D gene: -; clone size: -; V gene: TRBV4-2; CDR3 DNA: TGTGCCAGCAGCCAGGGCCTCAAACCAGGGATTAACTATGGCTACACCTTC; CDR3 protein: CASSQGLKPGINYGYTF
J gene: TRBJ2-1; D gene: -; clone size: -; V gene: TRBV27; CDR3 DNA: TGTGCCAGCAGTCCCTGGACAGGCGGGGGAAATGAGCAGTTCTTC; CDR3 protein: CASSPWTGGGNEQFF
J gene: TRBJ2-7; D gene: -; clone size: -; V gene: TRBV19; CDR3 DNA: TGTGCCAGTAGTACTATACTAGCTTCGAGCCACGAGCAGTACTTC; CDR3 protein: CASSTILASSHEQYF
J gene: TRBJ1-1; D gene: -; clone size: -; V gene: TRBV4-3; CDR3 DNA: TGCGCCAGCAGCCAAGATCGAGGGAGTGCGAACACTGAAGCTTTCTTT; CDR3 protein: CASSQDRGSANTEAFF
J gene: TRBJ2-7; D gene: TRBD1; clone size: -; V gene: TRBV7-2; CDR3 DNA: TGTGCCAGCAGCATATCCCGGGACAGCTACGAGCAGTACTTC; CDR3 protein: CASSISRDSYEQYF
J gene: TRBJ1-1; D gene: -; clone size: -; V gene: TRBV6-5; CDR3 DNA: TGTGCCAGCAGTTACCCTTCAGGGGAAGCTTTCTTT; CDR3 protein: CASSYPSGEAFF
J gene: TRBJ2-1; D gene: -; clone size: few; V gene: TRBV15; CDR3 DNA: TGTGCCACCAGCTTCCAGTGGACTACCAATGAGCAGTTCTTC; CDR3 protein: CATSFQWTTNEQFF
J gene: TRBJ1-5; D gene: -; clone size: -; V gene: TRBV27; CDR3 DNA: TGTGCCAGCAGTTATGACAGCAATCAGCCCCAGCATTTT; CDR3 protein: CASSYDSNQPQHF
J gene: TRBJ2-1; D gene: TRBD1; clone size: -; V gene: TRBV6-5; CDR3 DNA: TGTGCCAGCAGTCCCCGGGACAGGGCTTACAATGAGCAGTTCTTC; CDR3 protein: CASSPRDRAYNEQFF
J gene: TRBJ1-2; D gene: -; clone size: -; V gene: TRBV5-8; CDR3 DNA: TGTGCCAGCAGCTTGGATGGCCAGTTCTATGGCTACACCTTC; CDR3 protein: CASSLDGQFYGYTF
J gene: TRBJ1-2; D gene: -; clone size: -; V gene: TRBV4-3; CDR3 DNA: TGCGCCAGCAGCCAAGATGCAGGGGCTGGCTATGGCTACACCTTC; CDR3 protein: CASSQDAGAGYGYTF
J gene: TRBJ2-7; D gene: -; clone size: once; V gene: TRBV14; CDR3 DNA: TGTGCCAGCAGCCAAGATGGTGGGGTCTACGAGCAGTACTTC; CDR3 protein: CASSQDGGVYEQYF
J gene: TRBJ2-7; D gene: TRBD1; clone size: -; V gene: TRBV19; CDR3 DNA: TGTGCCAGTAAATTCCGGGACAGGGTAGACAACGAGCAGTACTTC; CDR3 protein: CASKFRDRVDNEQYF
J gene: TRBJ1-1; D gene: TRBD1; clone size: -; V gene: TRBV29-1; CDR3 DNA: TGCAGCGCTTACAGGGGGCGCGTCACTGAAGCTTTCTTT; CDR3 protein: CSAYRGRVTEAFF
J gene: TRBJ2-3; D gene: -; clone size: -; V gene: TRBV4-3; CDR3 DNA: TGCGCCAGCAGCCAAGAACCAGGCGGTATCACAGATACGCAGTATTTT; CDR3 protein: CASSQEPGGITDTQYF
J gene: TRBJ1-1; D gene: -; clone size: -; V gene: TRBV4-1; CDR3 DNA: TGCGCCAGCAGCCAAGTTGGTCCCGTTGAAGCTTTCTTT; CDR3 protein: CASSQVGPVEAFF
J gene: TRBJ1-5; D gene: -; clone size: -; V gene: TRBV27; CDR3 DNA: TGTGCCAGCAGCTCACTCCTGAATCAGCCCCAGCATTTT; CDR3 protein: CASSSLLNQPQHF
J gene: TRBJ1-2; D gene: TRBD1; clone size: -; V gene: TRBV11-2; CDR3 DNA: TGTGCCAGCAGCCCGGGACAGTTCTATGGCTACACCTTC; CDR3 protein: CASSPGQFYGYTF
J gene: TRBJ2-3; D gene: -; clone size: -; V gene: TRBV5-4; CDR3 DNA: TGTGCCAGCAGCTTTAGTGGGAGCACAGATACGCAGTATTTT; CDR3 protein: CASSFSGSTDTQYF
J gene: TRBJ1-5; D gene: -; clone size: -; V gene: TRBV6-1; CDR3 DNA: TGTGCCAGCAGTGAAGCGATCAATCAGCCCCAGCATTTT; CDR3 protein: CASSEAINQPQHF
J gene: TRBJ1-1; D gene: -; clone size: -; V gene: TRBV6-6; CDR3 DNA: TGTGCCAGCAGTTTTCCAGACAGAGAAGCTTTCTTT; CDR3 protein: CASSFPDREAFF
J gene: TRBJ2-6; D gene: TRBD1; clone size: -; V gene: TRBV7-6; CDR3 DNA: TGTGCCAGCAGCAGAGGACAGGGTGCTTCGAGAGCCTCTGGGGCCAACGTCCTGACTTTC; CDR3 protein: CASSRGQGASRASGANVLTF
J gene: TRBJ1-2; D gene: -; clone size: -; V gene: TRBV4-1; CDR3 DNA: TGCGCCAGCAGCCAAGCTCGACACCGAGACGTCTATGGCTACACCTTC; CDR3 protein: CASSQARHRDVYGYTF
J gene: TRBJ2-3; D gene: TRBD2; clone size: once; V gene: TRBV11-2; CDR3 DNA: TGTGCCAGCCCAGGACTAGCGGGAGGGCCCGAAACAGATACGCAGTATTTT; CDR3 protein: CASPGLAGGPETDTQYF
J gene: TRBJ2-7; D gene: -; clone size: -; V gene: TRBV6-1; CDR3 DNA: TGTGCCAGCAGTGTGGATTCCTACGAGCAGTACTTC; CDR3 protein: CASSVDSYEQYF
J gene: TRBJ2-1; D gene: -; clone size: -; V gene: TRBV21-1; CDR3 DNA: TGTGCCAGCAAAAGGCGGGGGACTAGCGGGATTTACAATGAGCAGTTCTTC; CDR3 protein: CASKRRGTSGIYNEQFF
J gene: TRBJ2-7; D gene: -; clone size: -; V gene: TRBV5-5; CDR3 DNA: TGTGCCAGCAGCTTGGGTTGGGCCAGTTCCTACGAGCAGTACTTC; CDR3 protein: CASSLGWASSYEQYF
J gene: TRBJ2-2; D gene: TRBD1; clone size: -; V gene: TRBV7-9; CDR3 DNA: TGTGCCAGCAGCCACGGACAGGGGGCCTCCGGGGAGCTGTTTTTT; CDR3 protein: CASSHGQGASGELFF
J gene: TRBJ2-7; D gene: -; clone size: -; V gene: TRBV19; CDR3 DNA: TGTGCCAGTAGTCCTTCCGACAGTGGGTACGAGCAGTACTTC; CDR3 protein: CASSPSDSGYEQYF
J gene: TRBJ2-1; D gene: TRBD2; clone size: -; V gene: TRBV27; CDR3 DNA: TGTGCCAGCAGTTTTGTCAGCGGGGGGGCCAATGAGCAGTTCTTC; CDR3 protein: CASSFVSGGANEQFF
J gene: TRBJ2-3; D gene: TRBD2; clone size: -; V gene: TRBV5-6; CDR3 DNA: TGTGCCAGCAGCTTGGGACTAGCGGTCACAGATACGCAGTATTTT; CDR3 protein: CASSLGLAVTDTQYF
J gene: TRBJ2-5; D gene: -; clone size: -; V gene: TRBV19; CDR3 DNA: TGTGCCAGTAGTAAACCACCGGCCAGGCAAGAGACCCAGTACTTC; CDR3 protein: CASSKPPARQETQYF
J gene: TRBJ2-1; D gene: -; clone size: -; V gene: TRBV7-3; CDR3 DNA: TGTGCCAGCAGCTTAGGCCTAGCGAGGGATAATGAGCAGTTCTTC; CDR3 protein: CASSLGLARDNEQFF
J gene: TRBJ2-7; D gene: TRBD1; clone size: -; V gene: TRBV30; CDR3 DNA: TGTGCCTGGAGTGTTTCTGACAGGGGACCCTACGAGCAGTACTTC; CDR3 protein: CAWSVSDRGPYEQYF